The 18 T cell receptor beta chains listed next were all sequenced from one sample in a study of blood T cell repertoires in COVID-19. The repertoire was sequenced with immunoSEQ multiplex PCR; TCRdb's copy has only in-frame clones and lacks some. The profile covers just over 50,000 clones, with about 88% appearing a single time and roughly 15% taken by the ten largest. The sample consisted of peripheral blood. These receptors came from a human donor with active COVID-19. The donor label of this sample is uncertain.

This clone appeared a single time. The chain has TRBV27 and TRBJ2-1, with a possible D match to TRBD1 (5 bases). Between the trimmed V and J ends, which lost 4 bases and 4 bases, there was a span of 8 bases. This CDR3 is built from 13 residues. Germline CDR1 is MNHEY and CDR2 is SMNVEV (reference sequence). In DNA form, the CDR3 reads TGTGCCAGCAGTTCCCGACAGTACAATGAGCAGTTCTTC. This codes for CASSSRQYNEQFF.

The chain carries TRBV4-2 and TRBJ2-3; TRBD2 matches 10 bases. CDR1 LGHNA and CDR2 YNFKEQ come from the germline V gene. V shed 1 base, J shed 1 base, and the junction held 2 bases outside the gene matches. The CDR3 sequence is 16 residues long. CDR3 region: CASSQGLAGGTDTQYF. For the CDR3, the DNA is TGTGCCAGCAGCCAAGGGCTAGCGGGGGGCACAGATACGCAGTATTTT.

The gene calls are TRBV2 and TRBJ2-1; 8 bases align to TRBD2. The CDR3 contains 17 residues. Germline V CDR1 and CDR2: SNHLY, FYNNEI. After removal of 2 bases from V and 0 bases from J, the junction contained 6 bases not matched to a gene. CDR3 loop: CASSESVAGGSYNEQFF. The CDR3 coding sequence is TGTGCCAGCAGTGAAAGTGTGGCGGGGGGCTCCTACAATGAGCAGTTCTTC.

In this sample, this clone turned up a few times. The chain uses TRBV11-2 and TRBJ2-7, with D possibly matching TRBD2 (7 bases). This CDR3 has 15 amino acids. The germline V and J ends were trimmed by 4 bases and 4 bases, with 17 bases remaining between them. Germline V gene data show CDR1 as SGHAT and CDR2 as FQNNGV. The CDR3, as DNA: TGTGCCAGCAGCTCCTTGGGTGGGAGGGGGTACGAGCAGTACTTC. Translating gives CASSSLGGRGYEQYF.

This chain connects TRBV5-1 to TRBJ2-1; D unclear. CDR3 length equals 14 residues. Germline assignment: CDR1 SGHRS and CDR2 YFSETQ. Trimming cost V 3 bases and J 1 base, with 8 bases left between them. The CDR3 reads CASSSPGSYNEQFF. CDR3 sequence (DNA): TGCGCCAGCAGCTCCCCCGGGTCCTACAATGAGCAGTTCTTC.

The chain links TRBV4-2 to TRBJ2-3; TRBD1 aligns across 9 bases. The CDR3 totals 15 residues. Germline values: CDR1 LGHNA, CDR2 YNFKEQ. V dropped 5 bases and J dropped 4; count of bases not matched to a gene: 7. CDR3: CASSGRTGVADTQYF. CDR3 sequence (DNA): TGTGCCAGCAGCGGACGGACAGGGGTTGCAGATACGCAGTATTTT.

The rearrangement links TRBV7-9 to TRBJ2-5; TRBD2 aligns across 8 bases. Germline V gene data show CDR1 as SEHNR and CDR2 as FQNEAQ (reference sequence). V lost 4 bases and J lost 0; bases outside the gene matches: 10. This CDR3 region has 17 residues. The CDR3 sequence is CASSSGSGGLYQETQYF. The CDR3 DNA is TGTGCCAGCAGCTCGGGGAGCGGGGGACTGTACCAAGAGACCCAGTACTTC. Complete variable domain (other parts from reference TRBV7-9 and TRBJ2-5): DTGVSQNPRHKITKRGQNVTFRCDPISEHNRLYWYRQTLGQGPEFLTYFQNEAQLEKSRLLSDRFSAERPKGSFSTLEIQRTEQGDSAMYLCASSSGSGGLYQETQYFGPGTRLLVL.

This rearrangement joins TRBV7-9 to TRBJ1-6; 8 bases are a match to TRBD1. The CDR3 totals 15 residues. V lost 5 bases and J lost 9; bases outside the gene matches: 9. Germline loops: CDR1 SEHNR, CDR2 FQNEAQ (reference sequence). CDR3 sequence: CASSPPQGAFSPLHF. CDR3 nucleotide sequence: TGTGCCAGCAGCCCACCCCAGGGGGCTTTTTCACCCCTCCACTTT. Variable domain in full (rest from reference TRBV7-9 and TRBJ1-6): DTGVSQNPRHKITKRGQNVTFRCDPISEHNRLYWYRQTLGQGPEFLTYFQNEAQLEKSRLLSDRFSAERPKGSFSTLEIQRTEQGDSAMYLCASSPPQGAFSPLHFGNGTRLTVT.

The chain has TRBV19 and TRBJ2-3, with 14 bases matching TRBD2. Looked up from germline, CDR1 is LNHDA and CDR2 is SQIVND (reference sequence). V dropped 6 bases and J dropped 2; count of bases not matched to a gene: 4. This CDR3 spans 16 amino acids. The CDR3 DNA reads as TGTGCCAGTAGGGGACTAGCGGGGGCCATCACAGATACGCAGTATTTT. It encodes CASRGLAGAITDTQYF.

The chain couples TRBV11-3 to TRBJ2-2, with D possibly matching TRBD1 (6 bases). Germline V gene data show CDR1 as SGHNT and CDR2 as YENEEA. V was trimmed by 3 bases and J by 0 bases, leaving 8 bases between them. The CDR3 length is 15 residues. CDR3 region: CASSLRGSNTGELFF. CDR3 nucleotide sequence: TGTGCCAGCAGCTTGAGGGGGTCGAACACCGGGGAGCTGTTTTTT.

The rearrangement joins TRBV7-3 to TRBJ2-1; 11 positions agree with TRBD2. This CDR3 is built from 16 residues. CDR1 is SGHTA, CDR2 FQGTGA, per germline. V shed 1 base, J shed 2 bases, and the junction held 1 base outside the gene matches. DNA of the CDR3: TGTGCCAGCAGCTTAATAGCGGGGGGGACCTACAATGAGCAGTTCTTC. Translation: CASSLIAGGTYNEQFF.

The chain recombines TRBV9 with TRBJ2-2; 7 bases agree with TRBD1. J lost 1 base, V lost 4 bases, and 7 bases had no gene match. Germline V CDR1 and CDR2: SGDLS, YYNGEE. This CDR3 has 16 amino acids. The CDR3 spells CASSPSGTVNTGELFF. The DNA for the CDR3 is TGTGCCAGCAGCCCCTCCGGGACAGTGAACACCGGGGAGCTGTTTTTT. Together with reference TRBV9 and TRBJ2-2, the CDR3 gives the full variable domain: DSGVTQTPKHLITATGQRVTLRCSPRSGDLSVYWYQQSLDQGLQFLIQYYNGEERAKGNILERFSAQQFPDLHSELNLSSLELGDSALYFCASSPSGTVNTGELFFGEGSRLTVL.

The chain has TRBV6-6 and TRBJ2-5, with 15 bases that match TRBD2. Germline values: CDR1 MNHNY, CDR2 SVGAGI (reference sequence). Trimming cost V 5 bases and J 4 bases; bases outside gene matches: 8. CDR3 length equals 17 residues. The CDR3 spells CASSQRGLAGGIETQYF. The CDR3 region has the DNA TGTGCCAGCAGTCAAAGGGGACTAGCGGGGGGCATAGAGACCCAGTACTTC.

The table lists this clone with a few counts. The chain carries TRBV7-2 and TRBJ2-7; no clear D gene. Trimming removed 1 base at V and 4 bases at J, with 8 bases between. The CDR3 is 13 residues long. Per the germline V gene, CDR1 is SGHTA and CDR2 is FQGNSA. The CDR3 region is CASSLGADYEQYF. The CDR3 coding sequence is TGTGCCAGCAGCTTAGGGGCCGATTACGAGCAGTACTTC.

The rearrangement links TRBV10-1 to TRBJ2-1; D may be TRBD1 (6 bases). Trimming stripped 2 bases from V and 8 bases from J, with 19 bases between. Germline CDR1 and CDR2: WNHNN and SYGVQD (reference sequence). The CDR3 has 16 amino acids. CDR3 in DNA: TGCGCCAGCAGTGAGGAGGGGGTGGGGCTGAAACATGAGCAGTTCTTC. Encoded protein: CASSEEGVGLKHEQFF.

The J gene is TRBJ2-7, the V gene TRBV7-2; 10 bases are a match to TRBD1. Per the germline V gene, CDR1 is SGHTA and CDR2 is FQGNSA. CDR3 length: 16 residues. With V trimmed by 5 bases and J by 4 bases, 11 bases remained unmatched. The CDR3 DNA reads as TGTGCCAGCAGCCCGCGGACAGGGGGTGGTCTGTACGAGCAGTACTTC. It yields the protein CASSPRTGGGLYEQYF.

With regard to this clone: Additional DNA sequences in this sample encode the identical CDR3. The chain joins TRBV9 to TRBJ2-1; 9 nucleotides match TRBD2. V trimming: 0 bases; J trimming: 4 bases; junction bases outside the gene matches: 2. This CDR3 has 15 amino acids. In germline, CDR1 is SGDLS, CDR2 YYNGEE. CDR3 residues: CASSVGAGGYNEQFF. CDR3 DNA sequence: TGTGCCAGCAGCGTAGGAGCGGGGGGATACAATGAGCAGTTCTTC.

This clone occurred a few times. This chain links TRBV12-3 or TRBV12-4 with TRBJ1-1; D uncertain. CDR3 length equals 12 residues. V lost 3 bases and J lost 12, with 14 bases in between. CDR3 region: CASSFRRRRSFF. In DNA form, the CDR3 reads TGTGCCAGCAGTTTCCGGAGGCGCAGGTCTTTCTTT.